This TCR beta chain was recorded in a study of blood T cell repertoires in COVID-19. For the study at large: Sample material is recorded as cDNA or gDNA derived from T cells, B-cell-depleted T cells, or PBMCs.

The V gene end was trimmed by 4 bases and the J gene end by 6 bases; junction bases not matched to a gene: 6. This CDR3 region has 13 residues. Per germline, CDR1 SGHRS and CDR2 YFSETQ. As handled by the study authors: The authors estimated nucleated cell counts from reference gene primer amplification. TCRdb's copy holds only in-frame clones and misses some; the assay was immunoSEQ multiplex PCR. That table supplies the V and J calls and clone size; D and trimming were determined from the DNA. The profile shows around 300,000 clones, 80% to 90% of them singletons. Recovery meant two consecutive negative NP/OP PCR tests, professional clearance, or resolved symptoms.

The chain employs TRBV5-1 and TRBJ2-7; 8 nucleotides align to TRBD1. The sequenced material came from PBMCs or T cells enriched from blood (not recorded which). The source of this sequence is a woman younger than 35 who had recovered from COVID-19. CDR3: CASSLDRAGEQYF. For the CDR3, the DNA is TGCGCCAGCAGCCTGGACAGGGCTGGCGAGCAGTACTTC.